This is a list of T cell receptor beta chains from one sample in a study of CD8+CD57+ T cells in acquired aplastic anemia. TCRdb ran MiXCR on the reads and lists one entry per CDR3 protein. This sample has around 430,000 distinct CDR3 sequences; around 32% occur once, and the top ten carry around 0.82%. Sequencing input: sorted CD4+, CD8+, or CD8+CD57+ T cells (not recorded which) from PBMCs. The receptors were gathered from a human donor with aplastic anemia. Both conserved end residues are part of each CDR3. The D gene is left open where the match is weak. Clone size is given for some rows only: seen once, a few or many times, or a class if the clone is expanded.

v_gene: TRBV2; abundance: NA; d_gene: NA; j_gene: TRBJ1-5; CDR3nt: TGTGCCAGCAGCTGGACCAGGGAGGACGAGACCCAGCATTTT; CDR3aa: CASSWTREDETQHF
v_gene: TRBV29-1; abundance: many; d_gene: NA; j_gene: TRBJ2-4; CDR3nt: TGCAGCGTTGAAGTGGCAACACTAGCCAAAAACATTCAGTACTTC; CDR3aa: CSVEVATLAKNIQYF
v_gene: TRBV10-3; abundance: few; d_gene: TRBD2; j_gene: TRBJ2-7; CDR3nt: TGTGCCAGCAGCTTCGGACTAGCGGGAGTTTCCGAGCAGTACTTC; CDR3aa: CASSFGLAGVSEQYF
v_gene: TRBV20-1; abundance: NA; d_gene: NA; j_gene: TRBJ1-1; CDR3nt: TGCAGTGCTAGAACCTTTGGGGACACTGAAGCTTTCTTT; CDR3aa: CSARTFGDTEAFF
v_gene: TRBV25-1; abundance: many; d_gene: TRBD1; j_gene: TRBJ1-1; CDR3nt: TGTGCCAGCGGACAGGGAGCCAACCTTGCTGAAGCTTTCTTT; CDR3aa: CASGQGANLAEAFF
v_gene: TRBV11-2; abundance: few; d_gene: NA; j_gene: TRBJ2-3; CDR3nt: TGTGCCAGCAGCTTAGATCAGATAGGGGAAGGAACGCAGTATTTT; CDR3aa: CASSLDQIGEGTQYF
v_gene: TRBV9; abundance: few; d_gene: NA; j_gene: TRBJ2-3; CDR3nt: TGTGCCAGCAGCGTAGTTAATAGCCCAGGATACACAGATACGCAGTATTTT; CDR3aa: CASSVVNSPGYTDTQYF
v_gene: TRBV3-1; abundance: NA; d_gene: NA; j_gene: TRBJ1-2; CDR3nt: TGTGCCAGCAGTCAGGGACCCTACTATGGCTACACCTTC; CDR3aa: CASSQGPYYGYTF
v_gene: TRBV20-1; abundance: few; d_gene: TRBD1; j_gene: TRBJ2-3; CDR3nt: TGCAGTGCTAAGAGACAGGGTCCAGATACGCAGTATTTT; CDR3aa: CSAKRQGPDTQYF
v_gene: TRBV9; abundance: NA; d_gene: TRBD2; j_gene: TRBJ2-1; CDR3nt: TGTGCCAGCAGCGTAGTCGGCGGGGGGGTATATGGTGAGCAGTTCTTC; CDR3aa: CASSVVGGGVYGEQFF